These 17 T cell receptor beta chains originate from one sample sequenced in a study of blood T cell repertoires in COVID-19. Only in-frame clones appear in the TCRdb table, and some are missing; sequencing was by immunoSEQ multiplex PCR. The profile shows hundreds of thousands of clones, around 87% of them singletons. The sequenced material came from PBMCs or T cells enriched from blood (not recorded which). The receptors come from a woman in her twenties or thirties with acute COVID-19.

The V gene is TRBV28, the J gene TRBJ1-1, with D hard to call. The ends were cut back, 6 bases at V and 0 bases at J, with 14 bases in the middle. Per the germline V gene, CDR1 is MDHEN and CDR2 is SYDVKM. CDR3 length: 15 amino acids. The CDR3 loop is CASRKPWQMNTEAFF. The CDR3 bases are TGTGCCAGCAGAAAACCGTGGCAAATGAACACTGAAGCTTTCTTT. Looking up the rest from reference TRBV28 and TRBJ1-1 gives the full variable domain: DVKVTQSSRYLVKRTGEKVFLECVQDMDHENMFWYRQDPGLGLRLIYFSYDVKMKEKGDIPEGYSVSREKKERFSLILESASTNQTSMYLCASRKPWQMNTEAFFGQGTRLTVV.

The chain uses TRBV9 and TRBJ2-7; 8 bases line up with TRBD1. J lost 4 bases, V lost 9 bases, and 12 bases had no gene match. This CDR3 comprises 14 residues. Germline V gives CDR1 SGDLS, CDR2 YYNGEE. This CDR3 reads CAKWGAGGMYEQYF. The CDR3 DNA reads TGTGCCAAATGGGGGGCAGGGGGCATGTACGAGCAGTACTTC. The whole variable domain, remainder taken from reference TRBV9 and TRBJ2-7, is DSGVTQTPKHLITATGQRVTLRCSPRSGDLSVYWYQQSLDQGLQFLIQYYNGEERAKGNILERFSAQQFPDLHSELNLSSLELGDSALYFCAKWGAGGMYEQYFGPGTRLTVT.

The sample holds one count of this clone. The genes are TRBV5-8 and TRBJ1-2, with 7 bases matching TRBD1. V was clipped by 4 bases and J by 2 bases; unmatched bases: 2. Germline loops: CDR1 SGHTS, CDR2 YDEGEE. This CDR3 is 13 amino acids long. CDR3 sequence reads: CASSPDRNYGYTF. CDR3 DNA: TGTGCCAGCAGCCCGGACAGGAACTATGGCTACACCTTC.

The V and J genes are TRBV28 and TRBJ2-4, with 10 bases fitting TRBD1. Germline CDR1 is MDHEN and CDR2 is SYDVKM. Germline trimming cut 6 bases from V and 8 bases from J; bases unmatched to any gene: 7. This CDR3 comprises 14 residues. The CDR3 protein is CASRSGQGLDIQYF. DNA for the CDR3: TGTGCCAGCAGATCGGGACAGGGGTTGGACATTCAGTACTTC.

CDR3 in amino acids: CASSSLRRTGGSEKLFF. CDR3 nucleotides: TGTGCCAGCAGCTCGCTCCGACGGACAGGGGGAAGTGAAAAACTGTTTTTT. The chain employs TRBV5-4 and TRBJ1-4; 10 bases map to TRBD1. Germline-derived CDR1 and CDR2 are SGHNT and YYREEE (reference sequence). CDR3 size: 17 residues. The V segment lost 3 bases and the J segment 7 bases; nucleotides outside the gene matches: 12.

V gene TRBV28 combines with J gene TRBJ2-7; 8 positions agree with TRBD1. Trimming cost V 8 bases and J 4 bases; bases outside gene matches: 13. Germline V lookup: CDR1 MDHEN, CDR2 SYDVKM. The CDR3 sequence is 15 residues long. The CDR3 DNA reads as TGTGCCAGCGAAGCTAGACAGGGGCGATCTTACGAGCAGTACTTC. Translation: CASEARQGRSYEQYF.

The gene calls are TRBV5-4 and TRBJ2-1, with 11 bases lining up with TRBD2. The germline CDR1 and CDR2 sequences are SGHNT and YYREEE (reference sequence). V dropped 1 base and J dropped 12; count of bases not matched to a gene: 9. The CDR3 consists of 15 residues. CDR3 in amino acids: CASSLPGLAARRQFF. CDR3 coding DNA: TGTGCCAGCAGCTTGCCGGGACTAGCGGCCCGGAGGCAGTTCTTC.

The chain combines TRBV7-9 with TRBJ2-1; 10 bases fit TRBD1. This CDR3 spans 16 amino acids. Germline lookup yields CDR1 SEHNR and CDR2 FQNEAQ (reference sequence). The J segment lost 2 bases and the V segment lost 5 bases, leaving 6 bases of the junction unmatched. In nucleotides, the CDR3 is TGTGCCAGCAGCCTCCGGGACAGGGGAACCTACAATGAGCAGTTCTTC. Encoded protein: CASSLRDRGTYNEQFF.

Only one count was recorded for this clone. The rearrangement links TRBV28 to TRBJ1-5, with a possible D match to TRBD1 (5 bases). CDR1 is MDHEN, CDR2 SYDVKM, per germline. CDR3 size: 15 residues. The V gene lost 1 base and the J gene lost 0 bases, with 7 bases spanning the gap. CDR3 residues: CASSLSTGSNQPQHF. DNA for the CDR3: TGTGCCAGCAGTTTATCCACAGGTAGCAATCAGCCCCAGCATTTT.

The chain couples TRBV7-2 to TRBJ1-5; TRBD1 aligns across 8 bases. Looked up from germline, CDR1 is SGHTA and CDR2 is FQGNSA. CDR3 size: 14 residues. The trim removed 1 base at V and 8 bases at J, leaving 4 bases unmatched. CDR3 protein: CASSLGDRMEPQHF. CDR3 nucleotide sequence: TGTGCCAGCAGCTTAGGGGACAGGATGGAGCCCCAGCATTTT.

This clone was observed a single time. This rearrangement joins TRBV28 to TRBJ2-7, with a possible D match to TRBD1 (7 bases). Germline loops: CDR1 MDHEN, CDR2 SYDVKM. V was trimmed by 2 bases and J by 6 bases, leaving 14 bases between them. This CDR3 region has 14 residues. In DNA, the CDR3 is TGTGCCAGCAGTTTAGGGGGGACAGTGGGCGAGCAGTACTTC. Its protein product is CASSLGGTVGEQYF. Variable domain in full (rest from reference TRBV28 and TRBJ2-7): DVKVTQSSRYLVKRTGEKVFLECVQDMDHENMFWYRQDPGLGLRLIYFSYDVKMKEKGDIPEGYSVSREKKERFSLILESASTNQTSMYLCASSLGGTVGEQYFGPGTRLTVT.

The CDR3 region is CASSFSGQGAGYNSPLHF. The CDR3, as DNA: TGTGCCAGCAGCTTTTCCGGACAGGGGGCGGGTTATAATTCACCCCTCCACTTT. The chain has TRBV27 and TRBJ1-6, with TRBD1 identical over 11 bases. Germline V gene sequence: CDR1 MNHEY, CDR2 SMNVEV (reference sequence). This CDR3 has 18 residues. Unmatched junction bases numbered 11, after V lost 6 bases and J lost 4 bases.

The rearrangement links TRBV9 to TRBJ2-7, with a weak D call TRBD2 (6 bases). Trimming took off 3 bases at V and 3 bases at J, with 16 bases between the two ends. CDR3 size: 15 residues. Per the germline V gene, CDR1 is SGDLS and CDR2 is YYNGEE. The CDR3 protein is CASSGKPEGYYEQYF. The CDR3, as DNA: TGTGCCAGCAGCGGGAAACCGGAGGGATACTACGAGCAGTACTTC. The variable domain in full, completed from reference TRBV9 and TRBJ2-7, reads DSGVTQTPKHLITATGQRVTLRCSPRSGDLSVYWYQQSLDQGLQFLIQYYNGEERAKGNILERFSAQQFPDLHSELNLSSLELGDSALYFCASSGKPEGYYEQYFGPGTRLTVT.

The rearrangement links TRBV27 to TRBJ2-1, with 8 positions matching TRBD2. The CDR3 has 15 amino acids. The germline CDR1 and CDR2 sequences are MNHEY and SMNVEV (reference sequence). V shed 5 bases, J shed 1 base, and the junction held 4 bases outside the gene matches. CDR3 residues: CASSRGGGSYNEQFF. The CDR3 nucleotides read TGTGCCAGCAGTCGGGGCGGGGGGTCCTACAATGAGCAGTTCTTC.

The chain couples TRBV6-5 to TRBJ2-1; 9 bases are shared with TRBD2. Per the germline V gene, CDR1 is MNHEY and CDR2 is SVGAGI. The trim removed 2 bases at V and 0 bases at J, leaving 2 bases unmatched. The CDR3 contains 16 residues. CDR3 in DNA: TGTGCCAGCAGTTACAGTAGCGGGAGCTCCTACAATGAGCAGTTCTTC. This encodes CASSYSSGSSYNEQFF.

The chain joins TRBV18 to TRBJ2-7, with D perhaps matching TRBD1 (5 bases). The V end was cut by 5 bases, the J end by 4 bases, with 9 bases between. CDR3 length: 12 residues. Germline CDR1 KGHSH, CDR2 LQKENI. The CDR3 nucleotides are TGTGCCAGCTCATCCCAGGGATACGAGCAGTACTTC. As protein: CASSSQGYEQYF. Full variable domain (missing parts from reference TRBV18 and TRBJ2-7): NAGVMQNPRHLVRRRGQEARLRCSPMKGHSHVYWYRQLPEEGLKFMVYLQKENIIDESGMPKERFSAEFPKEGPSILRIQQVVRGDSAAYFCASSSQGYEQYFGPGTRLTVT.

CDR3 protein: CASRETGLAGMNTGELFF. In nucleotides, the CDR3 is TGTGCCAGCAGAGAAACGGGACTAGCGGGGATGAACACCGGGGAGCTGTTTTTT. V is TRBV2 and J is TRBJ2-2; 13 bases match TRBD2. This CDR3 comprises 18 residues. Trimming took 6 bases from V and 1 from J; bases not matched to a gene: 8. CDR1 and CDR2 from the germline V gene are SNHLY and FYNNEI.